The TCR beta chain described here comes from a study of radiotherapy plus CTLA-4 blockade in lung cancer. From germline, CDR1 is SGHRS and CDR2 YFSETQ. V lost 4 bases, J lost 5 bases, and 4 bases stayed unmatched. CDR3 length equals 14 residues. Produced via immunoSEQ multiplex PCR; TCRdb's table is partial and in-frame only. The table lists 39,000 or so clones, 70% to 80% of them singletons. J is TRBJ2-2 and V is TRBV5-1; 8 nucleotides match TRBD1. This TCR was sampled from a human donor with non-small cell lung cancer who had stable disease on radiotherapy plus ipilimumab. The sequencing here drew on peripheral blood, taken from a patient treated with radiotherapy plus ipilimumab. CDR3 loop: CASSPRQGTGELFF. Written as DNA, the CDR3 is TGCGCCAGCAGCCCTAGACAGGGGACCGGGGAGCTGTTTTTT.